These 15 T cell receptor beta chains originate from one sample sequenced in a study of blood T cell repertoires in COVID-19 (dated by TCRdb to the early 2020s). Libraries were made using the immunoSEQ multiplex PCR assay. As stored in TCRdb, this immuneACCESS dataset retains in-frame rearrangements with V and J assigned. A fraction of the clones does not appear; measured against another copy, unresolved V genes explain less than half of the discrepancy, and the remainder lacks a known reason. This sample is represented by about 150,000 clones; approximately 85% of them were singletons. The top ten clonotypes cover under 0.8% of the sample. Sequencing was carried out using peripheral blood. The source is a man aged 55 to 70 with COVID-19, enrolled during active disease.

The rearrangement joins TRBV13 to TRBJ1-4; D is uncertain. V was trimmed by 2 bases and J by 4 bases, leaving 8 bases between them. There are 14 residues in the CDR3. Germline values: CDR1 PRHDT, CDR2 FYEKMQ (reference sequence). The CDR3 bases are TGTGCCAGCAGCTTATATCTCAGTAATGAAAAACTGTTTTTT. It specifies CASSLYLSNEKLFF.

This rearrangement joins TRBV5-4 to TRBJ2-7; the match to TRBD2 covers 14 bases. V gave up 4 bases and J gave up 4 bases; unmatched junction bases: 4. Germline V lookup: CDR1 SGHNT, CDR2 YYREEE (reference sequence). This CDR3 region has 15 residues. The CDR3 here is CASSPGLAGAYEQYF. The CDR3 nucleotides are TGTGCCAGCAGCCCGGGACTAGCGGGAGCTTACGAGCAGTACTTC.

The chain combines TRBV12-3 or TRBV12-4 with TRBJ2-5; D uncertain. V was trimmed by 2 bases and J by 7 bases, leaving 8 bases between them. This CDR3 is built from 12 residues. CDR3 nucleotide sequence: TGTGCCAGCAGTTTATCTTTCGGGACCCAGTACTTC. Amino acid sequence: CASSLSFGTQYF.

The chain uses TRBV18 and TRBJ1-2; D ambiguous. The ends were cut back, 0 bases at V and 6 bases at J, with 11 bases in the middle. CDR1 is KGHSH and CDR2 is LQKENI in the germline V gene. The length of the CDR3 is 14 residues. Here the CDR3 DNA reads TGTGCCAGCTCACCACCGTTAGCAGAGGATGGCTACACCTTC. Protein product: CASSPPLAEDGYTF. The whole variable domain, remainder taken from reference TRBV18 and TRBJ1-2, is NAGVMQNPRHLVRRRGQEARLRCSPMKGHSHVYWYRQLPEEGLKFMVYLQKENIIDESGMPKERFSAEFPKEGPSILRIQQVVRGDSAAYFCASSPPLAEDGYTFGSGTRLTVV.

This clone occurred a few times. The chain couples TRBV11-2 to TRBJ1-1; 9 bases are shared with TRBD1. The trim removed 5 bases at V and 4 bases at J, leaving 5 bases unmatched. Germline CDR1 SGHAT, CDR2 FQNNGV. The CDR3 is 14 amino acids. CDR3 region: CASSLRQGGTEAFF. CDR3 sequence (DNA): TGTGCCAGCAGCCTCCGACAGGGGGGCACTGAAGCTTTCTTT. The variable domain in full, completed from reference TRBV11-2 and TRBJ1-1, reads EAGVAQSPRYKIIEKRQSVAFWCNPISGHATLYWYQQILGQGPKLLIQFQNNGVVDDSQLPKDRFSAERLKGVDSTLKIQPAKLEDSAVYLCASSLRQGGTEAFFGQGTRLTVV.

This clone was seen just once. The V call is TRBV23-1, the J call TRBJ1-1; maybe TRBD1 (5 bases). TRBV23-1 is filed as an ORF, its function uncertain. V dropped 1 base and J dropped 5 bases, with 17 bases sitting between them. CDR3 size: 16 residues. CDR3 sequence: CASSQLGPRKGTEAFF. The CDR3 nucleotides are TGCGCCAGCAGTCAATTGGGTCCCAGAAAGGGGACTGAAGCTTTCTTT.

V and J are TRBV23-1 and TRBJ1-3; D possibly corresponds to TRBD1 (5 bases). TRBV23-1 is identified as an open reading frame with a role that is uncertain. This CDR3 is built from 17 residues. Trimming took 1 base from V and 4 from J, leaving 17 bases between them. CDR3 protein: CASSQYGGGASGNTIYF. DNA for the CDR3: TGCGCCAGCAGTCAATACGGGGGGGGAGCGTCGGGAAACACCATATATTTT.

The chain is built from TRBV5-6 and TRBJ2-5, with D unresolved. The germline V gene has CDR1 SGHDT and CDR2 YYEEEE. V lost 1 base to trimming and J lost 4 bases, with 8 bases between them. This CDR3 comprises 13 residues. CDR3 loop: CASSLLRGETQYF. In nucleotides, the CDR3 is TGTGCCAGCAGCTTGTTGCGAGGAGAGACCCAGTACTTC.

This chain uses TRBV19 with TRBJ1-5; D is uncertain. V was trimmed by 4 bases and J by 0 bases, leaving 13 bases between them. The V gene's germline CDR1 is LNHDA and CDR2 SQIVND (reference sequence). The CDR3 length is 16 residues. The chain's CDR3 is CASSTEGTSSNQPQHF. CDR3 DNA: TGTGCCAGTAGTACCGAGGGTACGTCTAGCAATCAGCCCCAGCATTTT. The full variable domain, with the rest looked up from reference TRBV19 and TRBJ1-5, is DGGITQSPKYLFRKEGQNVTLSCEQNLNHDAMYWYRQDPGQGLRLIYYSQIVNDFQKGDIAEGYSVSREKKESFPLTVTSAQKNPTAFYLCASSTEGTSSNQPQHFGDGTRLSIL.

Here the CDR3 DNA reads TGTGCCAGCAGCTTTGGACAGGGTGGAAACACCATATATTTT. Translated: CASSFGQGGNTIYF. The chain couples TRBV7-8 to TRBJ1-3, with 8 bases aligning to TRBD1. The CDR3 runs 14 residues. Germline lookup yields CDR1 SGHVS and CDR2 FQNEAQ. The ends lost 3 bases at V and 3 bases at J; junction bases unmatched: 1.

The chain carries TRBV6-2 or TRBV6-3 and TRBJ1-3; D is ambiguous. This CDR3 region has 15 residues. V lost 5 bases and J 0 bases, leaving 11 bases between the germline ends. CDR1 is MNHEY, CDR2 SVGEGT, per germline. This CDR3 is CASSADGSSGNTIYF. CDR3 DNA sequence: TGTGCCAGCAGTGCGGACGGGAGCTCTGGAAACACCATATATTTT.

DNA of the CDR3: TGCAGCGTTGCCCTAGTAGAAAAACTGTTTTTT. Translated, it gives CSVALVEKLFF. The rearrangement joins TRBV29-1 to TRBJ1-4, with D uncertain. There are 11 residues in the CDR3. V lost 4 bases to trimming and J lost 8 bases, with 8 bases between them. CDR1 and CDR2 from the germline V gene are SQVTM and ANQGSEA. Using reference TRBV29-1 and TRBJ1-4 for the parts outside the CDR3, the full variable domain is SAVISQKPSRDICQRGTSLTIQCQVDSQVTMMFWYRQQPGQSLTLIATANQGSEATYESGFVIDKFPISRPNLTFSTLTVSNMSPEDSSIYLCSVALVEKLFFGSGTQLSVL.

V usage is TRBV7-2 and J usage is TRBJ2-1; TRBD1 matches at 8 bases. The CDR3 contains 15 residues. Germline CDR1 is SGHTA and CDR2 is FQGNSA. V gave up 5 bases and J gave up 0 bases; unmatched junction bases: 3. The CDR3 region is CASSGQGSSYNEQFF. The DNA for the CDR3 is TGTGCCAGCAGCGGACAGGGCAGCTCCTACAATGAGCAGTTCTTC.

The chain couples TRBV19 to TRBJ1-4, with TRBD1 matching over 7 bases. This CDR3 contains 14 residues. CDR1 and CDR2 (germline): LNHDA, SQIVND (reference sequence). The V segment lost 5 bases and the J segment 4 bases; nucleotides outside the gene matches: 4. The CDR3 sequence: CASSPRGINEKLFF. The CDR3 DNA reads as TGTGCCAGTAGTCCCAGGGGGATTAATGAAAAACTGTTTTTT.

This sequence joins TRBV9 and TRBJ2-7; 8 bases are shared with TRBD2. CDR1 is SGDLS, CDR2 YYNGEE, per germline. J lost 7 bases, V lost 3 bases, and 9 bases had no gene match. This CDR3 has 14 amino acids. The CDR3 loop reads CASSAPGLGLEQYF. The CDR3 coding sequence is TGTGCCAGCAGCGCCCCGGGACTAGGGTTGGAGCAGTACTTC.